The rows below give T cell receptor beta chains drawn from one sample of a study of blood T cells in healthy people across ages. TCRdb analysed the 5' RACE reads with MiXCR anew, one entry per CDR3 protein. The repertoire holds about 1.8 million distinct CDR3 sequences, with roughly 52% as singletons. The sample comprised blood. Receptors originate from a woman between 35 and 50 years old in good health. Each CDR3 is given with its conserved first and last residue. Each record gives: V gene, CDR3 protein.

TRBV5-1,CASSTYGQGASTDTQYF
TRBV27,CASSFWKTSGGSPLHF
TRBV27,CAGSIATYTDTQYF
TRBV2,CASSDPKATATFYEQYF
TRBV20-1,CSVRGDDYGYTF
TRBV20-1,CSALISREQEKLFF
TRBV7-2,CASSALFNQPQHF
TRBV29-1,CSAGGTEDTQYF
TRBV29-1,CSVEGRDTMFEQFF
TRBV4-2,CASSQGPVEETQYF
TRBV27,CACSLFGENYGYTF
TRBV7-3,CASREASGVWAGYTF
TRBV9,CASSARQGFAYGYTF
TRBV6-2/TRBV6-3,CASTLGQATRYEQYF
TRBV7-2,CASSEDKAYGYTF
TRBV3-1,CASSQDRHREQFF
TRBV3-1,CASSQDYLQETQYF
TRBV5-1,CASSLDSYSNQPQHF
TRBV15,CATSLHGGETQYF
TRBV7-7,CASSLDGQGGKTQYF
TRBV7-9,CASSSPGPEGYEQYF
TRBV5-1,CASSSGDVQETQYF
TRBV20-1,CSARPPRAGRNQPQHF
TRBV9,CAGSVEASGGPGTQYF
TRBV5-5,CASYSRDRYNEQFF
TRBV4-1,CASSQDRSDTGANVLTF
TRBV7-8,CASSQGGLAGQETQYF
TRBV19,CASSIAEMVYEQYF
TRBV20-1,CSARQSGWAGTGELFF
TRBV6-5,CASRNWTDLLGEQYF
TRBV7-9,CASSAITGRVKDDEQYF
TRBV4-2,CASSQESAAGQVEQYF
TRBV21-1,CASNTGLEDDTEAFF
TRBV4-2,CASSQAILNEQFF
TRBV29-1,CSGRQGISGANVLTF
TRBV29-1,CSVVPVNYGYTF
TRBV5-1,CASSLGVGVDYNEQFF
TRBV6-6,CASGRGANEQFF
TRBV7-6,CASSWGGRGRINEKLFF
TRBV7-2,CASSLGSGLAGYEQYF
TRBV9,CASAPSSYNEQFF
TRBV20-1,CSATTVTGTGHSDTQYF
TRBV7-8,CASSLAFGNPYNEQYF